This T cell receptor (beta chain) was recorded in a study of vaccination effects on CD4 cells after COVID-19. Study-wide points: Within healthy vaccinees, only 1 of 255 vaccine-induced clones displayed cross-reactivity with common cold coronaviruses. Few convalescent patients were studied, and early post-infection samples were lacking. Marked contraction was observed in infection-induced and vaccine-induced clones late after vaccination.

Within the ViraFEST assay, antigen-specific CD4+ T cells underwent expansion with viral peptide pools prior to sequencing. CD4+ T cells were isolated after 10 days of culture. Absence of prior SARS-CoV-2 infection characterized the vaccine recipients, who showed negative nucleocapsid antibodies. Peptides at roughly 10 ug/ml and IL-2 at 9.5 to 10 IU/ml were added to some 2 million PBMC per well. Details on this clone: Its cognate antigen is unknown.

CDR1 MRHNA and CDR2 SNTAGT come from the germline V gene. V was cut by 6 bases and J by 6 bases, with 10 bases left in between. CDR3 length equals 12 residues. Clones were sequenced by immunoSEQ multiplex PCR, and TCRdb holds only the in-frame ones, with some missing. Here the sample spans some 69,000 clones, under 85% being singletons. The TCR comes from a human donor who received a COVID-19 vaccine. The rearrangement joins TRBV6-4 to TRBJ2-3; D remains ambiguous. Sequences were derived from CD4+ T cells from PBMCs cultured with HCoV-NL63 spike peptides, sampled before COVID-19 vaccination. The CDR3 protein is CASSHGQDTQYF. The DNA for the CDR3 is TGTGCCAGCAGCCACGGTCAGGATACGCAGTATTTT.